The 10 T cell receptor beta chains below come from one sample, sequenced in a study of blood T cell repertoires in COVID-19. The table came from immunoSEQ multiplex PCR; TCRdb's copy has only in-frame clones and leaves some out. The table shows roughly 200,000 clones, with 70% to 90% occurring only once. Material for sequencing was peripheral blood. Every receptor here comes from a woman older than 75 with acute or convalescent COVID-19.

This chain uses TRBV7-2 with TRBJ2-1; weak D call: TRBD2 (6 bases). CDR3 length equals 14 residues. The germline V gene has CDR1 SGHTA and CDR2 FQGNSA. Between the trimmed V and J ends, which lost 4 bases and 8 bases, there was a span of 15 bases. CDR3 DNA: TGTGCCAGCAGCTGGGACTCGGTGGGCGATGAGCAGTTCTTC. Translating gives CASSWDSVGDEQFF.

The genes are TRBV6-1 and TRBJ1-3; D is unclear. With 0 bases removed from V and 4 bases from J, the gap between germline ends came to 10 bases. The CDR3 spans 15 residues. Germline values: CDR1 MNHNS, CDR2 SASEGT. The CDR3 nucleotides are TGTGCCAGCAGTGAAGCGCGTCCCATCGGAAACACCATATATTTT. Its protein product is CASSEARPIGNTIYF.

The gene calls are TRBV28 and TRBJ2-2; D might be TRBD1 (5 bases). Trimming left V 5 bases short and J 2 bases short, with 9 bases between. The CDR3 sequence is 14 residues long. Germline CDR1 reads MDHEN; CDR2 reads SYDVKM. The CDR3 nucleotides read TGTGCCAGCAGTATTGACAGAAACACCGGGGAGCTGTTTTTT. This translates into CASSIDRNTGELFF.

The rearrangement uses TRBV4-3 and TRBJ1-4, with D maybe TRBD1 (6 bases). The CDR3 totals 15 residues. The germline CDR1 and CDR2 sequences are LGHNA and YSLEER. Trimming removed 0 bases at V and 5 bases at J, with 10 bases between. CDR3 residues: CASSQEGQGNEKLFF. In nucleotides, the CDR3 is TGCGCCAGCAGCCAAGAAGGGCAGGGGAATGAAAAACTGTTTTTT.

The chain joins TRBV19 to TRBJ1-6; tentative D call: TRBD1 (5 bases). Per germline, CDR1 LNHDA and CDR2 SQIVND (reference sequence). The CDR3 is 15 amino acids. Trimming took 4 bases from V and 9 from J, leaving 16 bases between them. CDR3 coding DNA: TGTGCCAGTAGTAGTATAGAGGGGAGGCCTTCACCCCTCCACTTT. Its protein is CASSSIEGRPSPLHF.

The chain couples TRBV4-3 to TRBJ2-3, with D perhaps TRBD1 (5 bases). This CDR3 region has 17 residues. V lost 1 base and J 4 bases, leaving 18 bases between the germline ends. Germline CDR1 is LGHNA and CDR2 is YSLEER. CDR3 nucleotides: TGCGCCAGCAGCCAAGTGGGCCCGGGCAGGGCTGCAGATACGCAGTATTTT. It codes for CASSQVGPGRAADTQYF.

V gene TRBV27 combines with J gene TRBJ1-5; a possible D gene is TRBD1 (5 bases). V lost 3 bases, J lost 4 bases, and 7 bases lay in between. Per germline, CDR1 MNHEY and CDR2 SMNVEV (reference sequence). The CDR3 is 13 amino acids. DNA for the CDR3: TGTGCCAGCAGTTTCTCAGGGAATCAGCCCCAGCATTTT. Encoded protein: CASSFSGNQPQHF.

J is TRBJ2-3 and V is TRBV6-6, with 7 bases identical to TRBD2. V lost 7 bases and J lost 2; bases outside the gene matches: 9. This CDR3 is built from 15 residues. Germline assignment: CDR1 MNHNY and CDR2 SVGAGI (reference sequence). The CDR3 coding sequence is TGTGCCAGCACTGACGGGGGGAGGGTCACAGATACGCAGTATTTT. Protein: CASTDGGRVTDTQYF.

This chain joins TRBV27 and TRBJ1-1; D call uncertain. Germline values: CDR1 MNHEY, CDR2 SMNVEV (reference sequence). The CDR3 length is 13 residues. Between the trimmed V and J ends, which lost 3 bases and 1 base, there was a span of 6 bases. CDR3 bases: TGTGCCAGCAGTTTGAGGCGGAACACTGAAGCTTTCTTT. Its translation: CASSLRRNTEAFF.

This chain connects TRBV6-5 to TRBJ2-3; D may be TRBD2 (6 bases). Germline loops: CDR1 MNHEY, CDR2 SVGAGI. Trimming cost V 0 bases and J 0 bases, with 10 bases left between them. This CDR3 has 16 amino acids. CDR3 in DNA: TGTGCCAGCAGTTACTCGGGACTCCAAAGCACAGATACGCAGTATTTT. Translation: CASSYSGLQSTDTQYF.